The clone carrying this T cell receptor (beta chain) was seen more than once but under ten times. The authors prepared the TCRbeta library with unique molecular identifiers. TCRdb re-called the PCR reads with MiXCR, one entry per CDR3 protein. The sample has roughly 350,000 distinct CDR3 sequences, about 9.3% seen once. The germline gives CDR1 SGHRS, CDR2 YFSETQ. The V gene lost 1 base and the J gene lost 2 bases, with 15 bases spanning the gap. CDR3 length: 16 amino acids. The sample originates from a study of T-cell reconstitution after alpha-beta-depleted transplantation in children. The material was PBMCs from the stem cell graft donor, obtained from the stem cell graft. The chain links TRBV5-1 to TRBJ2-5; no reliable D call. The TCR comes from a human donor who donated a stem cell graft to a child with acute lymphoblastic leukemia. The CDR3 here is CASSLSGLYQQETQYF. The DNA of the CDR3 is TGCGCCAGCAGCTTGTCCGGGTTGTACCAACAAGAGACCCAGTACTTC.